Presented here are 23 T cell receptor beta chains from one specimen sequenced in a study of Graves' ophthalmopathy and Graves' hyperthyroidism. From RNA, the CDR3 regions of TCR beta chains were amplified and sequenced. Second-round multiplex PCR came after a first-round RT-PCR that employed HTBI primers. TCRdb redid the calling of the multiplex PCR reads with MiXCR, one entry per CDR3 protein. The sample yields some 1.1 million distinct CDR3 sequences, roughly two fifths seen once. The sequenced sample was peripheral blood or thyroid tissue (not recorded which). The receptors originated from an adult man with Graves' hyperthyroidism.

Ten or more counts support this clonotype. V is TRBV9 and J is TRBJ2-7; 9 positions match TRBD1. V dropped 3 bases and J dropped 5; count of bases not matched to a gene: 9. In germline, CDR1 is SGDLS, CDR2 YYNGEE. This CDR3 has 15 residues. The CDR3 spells CASSALQGAGDEQYF. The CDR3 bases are TGTGCCAGCAGCGCCTTACAGGGGGCGGGTGACGAGCAGTACTTC.

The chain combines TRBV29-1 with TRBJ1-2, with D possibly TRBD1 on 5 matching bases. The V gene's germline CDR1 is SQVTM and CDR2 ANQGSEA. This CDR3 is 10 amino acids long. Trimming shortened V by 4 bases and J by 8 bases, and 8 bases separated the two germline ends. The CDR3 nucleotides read TGCAGCGTTGCTCCAGGGGGCTACACCTTC. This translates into CSVAPGGYTF. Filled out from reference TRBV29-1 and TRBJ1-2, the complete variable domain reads SAVISQKPSRDICQRGTSLTIQCQVDSQVTMMFWYRQQPGQSLTLIATANQGSEATYESGFVIDKFPISRPNLTFSTLTVSNMSPEDSSIYLCSVAPGGYTFGSGTRLTVV.

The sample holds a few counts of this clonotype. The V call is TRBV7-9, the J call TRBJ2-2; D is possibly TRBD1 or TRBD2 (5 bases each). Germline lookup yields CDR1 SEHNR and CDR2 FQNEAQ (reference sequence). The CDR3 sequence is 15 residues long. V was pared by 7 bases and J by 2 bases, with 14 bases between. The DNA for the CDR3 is TGTGCCAGCAACCATTTTGGGGGAAACACCGGGGAGCTGTTTTTT. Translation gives CASNHFGGNTGELFF. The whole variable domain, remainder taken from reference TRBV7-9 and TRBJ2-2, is DTGVSQNPRHKITKRGQNVTFRCDPISEHNRLYWYRQTLGQGPEFLTYFQNEAQLEKSRLLSDRFSAERPKGSFSTLEIQRTEQGDSAMYLCASNHFGGNTGELFFGEGSRLTVL.

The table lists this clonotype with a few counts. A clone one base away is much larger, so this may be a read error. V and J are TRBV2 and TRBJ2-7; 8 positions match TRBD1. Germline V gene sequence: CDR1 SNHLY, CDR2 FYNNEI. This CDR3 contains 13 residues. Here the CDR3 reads CTSSGTGTYEQYF. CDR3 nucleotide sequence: TGTACCAGCAGTGGGACAGGAACCTACGAGCAGTACTTC.

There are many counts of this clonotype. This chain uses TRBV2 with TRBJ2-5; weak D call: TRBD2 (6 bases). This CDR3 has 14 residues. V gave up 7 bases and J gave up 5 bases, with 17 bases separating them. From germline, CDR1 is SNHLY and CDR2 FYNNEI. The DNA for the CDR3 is TGTGCCAGCACCCCCACTAGCTCCCAGGAGACCCAGTACTTC. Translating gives CASTPTSSQETQYF.

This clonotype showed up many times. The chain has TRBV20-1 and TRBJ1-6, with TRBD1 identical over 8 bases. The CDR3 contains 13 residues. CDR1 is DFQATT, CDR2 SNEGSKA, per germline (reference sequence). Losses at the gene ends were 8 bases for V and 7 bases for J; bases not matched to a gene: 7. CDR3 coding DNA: TGCAGTTCCACAGGGGGTTACAATTCACCCCTCCACTTT. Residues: CSSTGGYNSPLHF.

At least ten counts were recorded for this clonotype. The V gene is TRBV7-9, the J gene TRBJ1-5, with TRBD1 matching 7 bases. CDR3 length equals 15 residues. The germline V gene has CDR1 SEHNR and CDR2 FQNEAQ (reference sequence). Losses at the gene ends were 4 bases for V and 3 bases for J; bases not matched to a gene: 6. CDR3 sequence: CASSSDREVNQPQHF. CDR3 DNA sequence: TGTGCCAGCAGCTCCGACAGGGAGGTCAATCAGCCCCAGCATTTT. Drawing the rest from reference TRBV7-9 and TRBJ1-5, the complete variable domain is DTGVSQNPRHKITKRGQNVTFRCDPISEHNRLYWYRQTLGQGPEFLTYFQNEAQLEKSRLLSDRFSAERPKGSFSTLEIQRTEQGDSAMYLCASSSDREVNQPQHFGDGTRLSIL.

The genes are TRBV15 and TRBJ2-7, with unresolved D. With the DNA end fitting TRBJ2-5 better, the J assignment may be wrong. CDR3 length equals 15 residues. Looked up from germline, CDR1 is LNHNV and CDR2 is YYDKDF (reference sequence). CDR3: CATSRTVQARETQYF. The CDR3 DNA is TGTGCCACCAGCAGAACCGTCCAGGCGCGAGAGACCCAGTACTTC.

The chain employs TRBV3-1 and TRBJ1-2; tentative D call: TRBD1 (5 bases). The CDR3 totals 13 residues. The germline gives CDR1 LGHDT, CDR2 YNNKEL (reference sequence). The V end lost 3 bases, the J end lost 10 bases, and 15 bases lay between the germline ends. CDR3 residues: CASSHPATTAYTF. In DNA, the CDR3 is TGTGCCAGCAGCCATCCTGCAACGACAGCCTACACCTTC.

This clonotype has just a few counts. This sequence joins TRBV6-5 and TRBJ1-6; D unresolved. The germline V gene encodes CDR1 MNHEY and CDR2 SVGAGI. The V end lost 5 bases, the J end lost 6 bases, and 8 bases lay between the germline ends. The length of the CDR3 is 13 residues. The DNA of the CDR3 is TGTGCCAGCAGTAACGTCCGTAATTCACCCCTCCACTTT. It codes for CASSNVRNSPLHF.

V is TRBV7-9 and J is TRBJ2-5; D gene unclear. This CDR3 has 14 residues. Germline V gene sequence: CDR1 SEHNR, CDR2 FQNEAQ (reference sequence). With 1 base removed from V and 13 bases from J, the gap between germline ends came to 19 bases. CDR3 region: CASSLERPGPFVYF. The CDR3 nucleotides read TGTGCCAGCAGCTTAGAACGACCTGGGCCGTTTGTGTACTTC.

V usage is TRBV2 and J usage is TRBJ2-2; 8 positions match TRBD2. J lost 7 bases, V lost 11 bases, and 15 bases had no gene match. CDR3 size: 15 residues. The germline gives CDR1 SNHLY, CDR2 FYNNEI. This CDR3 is CAWSFSRGAHGELFF. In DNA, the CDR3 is TGTGCCTGGAGTTTTTCGCGGGGGGCCCACGGGGAGCTGTTTTTT.

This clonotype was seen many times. The CDR3 reads CSASTEGWDLAYGYTF. The CDR3 DNA is TGCAGTGCTAGTACTGAGGGATGGGACCTAGCCTATGGCTACACCTTC. The chain carries TRBV20-1 and TRBJ1-2, with D possibly being TRBD1 (5 bases). Germline V gene data show CDR1 as DFQATT and CDR2 as SNEGSKA (reference sequence). The CDR3 extends over 16 amino acids. Trimming took 3 bases from V and 4 from J, leaving 21 bases between them.

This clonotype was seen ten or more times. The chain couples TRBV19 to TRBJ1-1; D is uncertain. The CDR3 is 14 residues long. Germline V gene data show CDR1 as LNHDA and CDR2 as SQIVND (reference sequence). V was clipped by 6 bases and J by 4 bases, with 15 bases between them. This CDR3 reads CASSGEGPVTEAFF. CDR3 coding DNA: TGTGCCAGTAGCGGGGAGGGCCCTGTCACTGAAGCTTTCTTT.

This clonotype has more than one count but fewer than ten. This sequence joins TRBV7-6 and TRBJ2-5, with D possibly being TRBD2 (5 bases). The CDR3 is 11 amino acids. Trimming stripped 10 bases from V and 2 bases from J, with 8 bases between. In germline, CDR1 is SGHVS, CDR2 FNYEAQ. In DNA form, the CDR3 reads TGTGCCACACGGGATCAAGAGACCCAGTACTTC. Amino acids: CATRDQETQYF.

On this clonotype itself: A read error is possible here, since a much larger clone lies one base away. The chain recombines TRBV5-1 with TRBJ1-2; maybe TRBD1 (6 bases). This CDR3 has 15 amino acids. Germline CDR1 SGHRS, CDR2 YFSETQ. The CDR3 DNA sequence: TGCGCCGGCAGCTTGGCCGGGACACCCGACTATGGCTACACCTTC. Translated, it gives CAGSLAGTPDYGYTF. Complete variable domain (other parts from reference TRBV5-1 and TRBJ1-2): KAGVTQTPRYLIKTRGQQVTLSCSPISGHRSVSWYQQTPGQGLQFLFEYFSETQRNKGNFPGRFSGRQFSNSRSEMNVSTLELGDSALYLCAGSLAGTPDYGYTFGSGTRLTVV.

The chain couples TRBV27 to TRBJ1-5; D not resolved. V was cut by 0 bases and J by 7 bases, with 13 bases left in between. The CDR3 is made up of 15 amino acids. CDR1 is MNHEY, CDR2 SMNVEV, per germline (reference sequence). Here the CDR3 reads CASSLSLPVGQPQHF. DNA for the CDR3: TGTGCCAGCAGTTTATCGCTACCAGTTGGGCAGCCCCAGCATTTT.

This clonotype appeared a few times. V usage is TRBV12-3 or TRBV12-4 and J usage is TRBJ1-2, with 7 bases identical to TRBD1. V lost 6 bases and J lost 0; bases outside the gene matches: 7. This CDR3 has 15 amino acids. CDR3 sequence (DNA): TGTGCCAGCAGACGGACAGGCAAGGCTAACTATGGCTACACCTTC. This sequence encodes CASRRTGKANYGYTF.

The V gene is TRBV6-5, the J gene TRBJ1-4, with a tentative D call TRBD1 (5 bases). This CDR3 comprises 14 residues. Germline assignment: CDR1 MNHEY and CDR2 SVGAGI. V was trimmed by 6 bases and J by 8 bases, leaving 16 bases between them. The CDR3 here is CASSLIGAEEKLFF. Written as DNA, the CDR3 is TGTGCCAGCAGCCTTATAGGGGCTGAAGAAAAACTGTTTTTT.

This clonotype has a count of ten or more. The CDR3 spells CSVDGTGMGGETQYF. The CDR3 nucleotides read TGCAGCGTTGACGGGACAGGGATGGGGGGGGAGACCCAGTACTTC. The V and J genes are TRBV29-1 and TRBJ2-5; 9 bases match TRBD1. Germline V gives CDR1 SQVTM, CDR2 ANQGSEA. V lost 3 bases, J lost 5 bases, and 10 bases stayed unmatched. This CDR3 comprises 15 residues.

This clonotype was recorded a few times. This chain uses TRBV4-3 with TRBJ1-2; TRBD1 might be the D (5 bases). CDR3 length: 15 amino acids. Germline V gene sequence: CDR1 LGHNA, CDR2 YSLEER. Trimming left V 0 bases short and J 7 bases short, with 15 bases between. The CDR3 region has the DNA TGCGCCAGCAGCCAAGACGACGGGGGGAGCGGTGGCTACACCTTC. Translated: CASSQDDGGSGGYTF.

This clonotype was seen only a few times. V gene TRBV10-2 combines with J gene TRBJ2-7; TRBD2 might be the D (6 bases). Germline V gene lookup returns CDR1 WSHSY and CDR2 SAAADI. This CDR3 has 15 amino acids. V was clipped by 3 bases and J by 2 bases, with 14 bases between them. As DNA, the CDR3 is TGCGCCAGCAGTGAAATGAGACTAGGGGCCTACGAGCAGTACTTC. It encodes CASSEMRLGAYEQYF.

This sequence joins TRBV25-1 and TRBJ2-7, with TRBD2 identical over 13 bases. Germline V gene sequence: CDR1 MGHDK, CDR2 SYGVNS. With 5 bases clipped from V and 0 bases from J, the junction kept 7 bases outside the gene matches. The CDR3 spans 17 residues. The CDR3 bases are TGTGCCAGCAGTCAACCGGGACTAGCGGGATTCTCCTACGAGCAGTACTTC. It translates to CASSQPGLAGFSYEQYF.